The present T cell receptor (beta chain) was sequenced within a study of blood T cell repertoires in COVID-19. Study summary: From the United States, Italy and Spain came samples of acute and convalescent COVID-19. In each case, the material was cDNA or gDNA derived from T cells, B-cell-depleted T cells, or PBMCs.

Authors' analysis steps: Scientists estimated how many nucleated cells there were by amplifying reference gene primers. Sequencing used immunoSEQ multiplex PCR; TCRdb keeps in-frame clones, though not all of them. Clonal size and the V and J genes are those of that table, whereas D and trimming came from the DNA. This sample carries 100,000 or so clones, roughly 84% of them seen once, and the ten largest clones take roughly 2%. The specimen sequenced was peripheral blood. The source of this sequence is a man in his 70s with active or convalescent COVID-19.

In nucleotides, the CDR3 is TGTGCCAGCTCACCACCCGCGGGGGGTTCAAATCAAGAGACCCAGTACTTC. It yields the protein CASSPPAGGSNQETQYF. The gene calls are TRBV18 and TRBJ2-5; 8 bases match TRBD2. V lost 0 bases, J lost 2 bases, and 8 bases stayed unmatched. The CDR3 sequence is 17 residues long. Germline CDR1 is KGHSH and CDR2 is LQKENI.